This passage covers 26 T cell receptor beta chains from one sample sequenced in a study of T cell repertoires in ileal Crohn's disease. Sequencing used immunoSEQ multiplex PCR; TCRdb keeps in-frame clones, though not all of them. The sample holds approximately 9,400 clones; roughly four fifths are singletons and the top ten take 4.8%. Material: ileal tissue. The receptors come from an adult with Crohn's disease.

The CDR3 region has the DNA TGTGCCAGCAGCCACCGTTTGACCGGGGAGCTGTTTTTT. It codes for CASSHRLTGELFF. The V call is TRBV14, the J call TRBJ2-2; D gene uncertain. Germline CDR1 reads SGHDN; CDR2 reads FVKESK. The CDR3 length is 13 residues. V dropped 3 bases and J dropped 5 bases, with 7 bases sitting between them.

The chain is built from TRBV9 and TRBJ1-1; D perhaps matches TRBD1 (6 bases). CDR1 is SGDLS, CDR2 YYNGEE, per germline. V lost 0 bases and J lost 0, with 9 bases in between. This CDR3 spans 15 amino acids. CDR3 bases: TGTGCCAGCAGCGTAGATCCAGGGGTGAACACTGAAGCTTTCTTT. Protein product: CASSVDPGVNTEAFF. The full variable domain, rest sourced from reference TRBV9 and TRBJ1-1, is DSGVTQTPKHLITATGQRVTLRCSPRSGDLSVYWYQQSLDQGLQFLIQYYNGEERAKGNILERFSAQQFPDLHSELNLSSLELGDSALYFCASSVDPGVNTEAFFGQGTRLTVV.

V usage is TRBV7-3 and J usage is TRBJ2-7; D remains ambiguous. The germline V gene encodes CDR1 SGHTA and CDR2 FQGTGA. Trimming took 4 bases from V and 5 from J, leaving 15 bases between them. The length of the CDR3 is 14 residues. This CDR3 reads CASSSSSPSDEQYF. CDR3 nucleotide sequence: TGTGCCAGCAGCTCCTCCTCCCCCTCTGACGAGCAGTACTTC.

The chain links TRBV29-1 to TRBJ2-5; D unresolved. CDR3 length: 11 amino acids. The germline V gene encodes CDR1 SQVTM and CDR2 ANQGSEA. The germline V and J ends were trimmed by 8 bases and 5 bases, with 12 bases remaining between them. DNA for the CDR3: TGCAGCATTAGACCCGGGGAGACCCAGTACTTC. Amino acid sequence: CSIRPGETQYF.

The rearrangement uses TRBV7-3 and TRBJ1-1, with D possibly being TRBD1 (5 bases). Germline-derived CDR1 and CDR2 are SGHTA and FQGTGA. The CDR3 runs 18 residues. The ends were cut back, 5 bases at V and 0 bases at J, with 22 bases in the middle. The CDR3 region is CASSPSGRVWKMNTEAFF. The CDR3 bases are TGTGCCAGCAGCCCCTCGGGCAGGGTTTGGAAGATGAACACTGAAGCTTTCTTT. The full variable domain, in which reference TRBV7-3 and TRBJ1-1 provide the parts outside the CDR3, is GAGVSQTPSNKVTEKGKYVELRCDPISGHTALYWYRQSLGQGPEFLIYFQGTGAADDSGLPNDRFFAVRPEGSVSTLKIQRTERGDSAVYLCASSPSGRVWKMNTEAFFGQGTRLTVV.

The chain carries TRBV5-1 and TRBJ2-7; 9 nucleotides align to TRBD1. V trimming: 3 bases; J trimming: 5 bases; junction bases outside the gene matches: 12. The CDR3 sequence is 16 residues long. The V gene's germline CDR1 is SGHRS and CDR2 YFSETQ. The CDR3 reads CASSWGSRDRDNEQYF. The CDR3 region has the DNA TGCGCCAGCAGCTGGGGATCCCGGGACAGGGACAACGAGCAGTACTTC. The variable domain in full, completed from reference TRBV5-1 and TRBJ2-7, reads KAGVTQTPRYLIKTRGQQVTLSCSPISGHRSVSWYQQTPGQGLQFLFEYFSETQRNKGNFPGRFSGRQFSNSRSEMNVSTLELGDSALYLCASSWGSRDRDNEQYFGPGTRLTVT.

The chain uses TRBV5-4 and TRBJ2-3, with D tentatively TRBD2 (5 bases). There are 14 residues in the CDR3. In germline, CDR1 is SGHNT, CDR2 YYREEE (reference sequence). Deletions cut 2 bases from V and 2 bases from J, with 9 bases between. The CDR3 sequence is CASSFGLFTDTQYF. The CDR3 DNA reads TGTGCCAGCAGCTTCGGACTCTTCACAGATACGCAGTATTTT.

The CDR3 loop reads CASSFTGTSGETQYF. The CDR3 DNA sequence: TGCGCCAGCAGCTTCACCGGGACTAGCGGGGAGACCCAGTACTTC. V gene TRBV5-1 combines with J gene TRBJ2-5; 12 bases line up with TRBD2. Trimming removed 2 bases from V and 5 bases from J; junction bases left unmatched: 4. Per the germline V gene, CDR1 is SGHRS and CDR2 is YFSETQ. This CDR3 is 15 amino acids long.

In this sample, this clone turned up once. The chain joins TRBV7-9 to TRBJ2-3, with 9 bases aligning to TRBD2. CDR1 is SEHNR and CDR2 is FQNEAQ in the germline V gene (reference sequence). V lost 5 bases, J lost 2 bases, and 8 bases stayed unmatched. The CDR3 runs 16 residues. This chain's CDR3 is CASSRKLAGNTDTQYF. The CDR3, as DNA: TGTGCCAGCAGCCGCAAGCTAGCGGGAAACACAGATACGCAGTATTTT.

The chain couples TRBV6-1 to TRBJ1-1; a weak D match, TRBD1 (5 bases). Germline values: CDR1 MNHNS, CDR2 SASEGT. Trimming shortened V by 5 bases and J by 8 bases, and 12 bases separated the two germline ends. This CDR3 region has 12 residues. DNA of the CDR3: TGTGCCAGCAGTACGGGGGTGGGGGAAGCTTTCTTT. Translation gives CASSTGVGEAFF.

This chain joins TRBV29-1 and TRBJ2-1, with 9 nucleotides matching TRBD2. There are 15 residues in the CDR3. Germline V CDR1 and CDR2: SQVTM, ANQGSEA. V gave up 7 bases and J gave up 1 base; unmatched junction bases: 8. CDR3 bases: TGCAGCGCTCGACTAGCGGACCTTTCCTACAATGAGCAGTTCTTC. This codes for CSARLADLSYNEQFF.

The CDR3 DNA reads TGCGCCAGCAGCCTTCCCGAAGAGACCCAGTACTTC. This gives the protein CASSLPEETQYF. V and J are TRBV5-1 and TRBJ2-5; D call uncertain. V lost 4 bases to trimming and J lost 3 bases, with 7 bases between them. The germline V gene encodes CDR1 SGHRS and CDR2 YFSETQ. The CDR3 length is 12 residues.

The CDR3 DNA follows: TGTGCCAGCAGGGAGCCGGGACAGGGTTCCTACGAGCAGTACTTC. It encodes CASREPGQGSYEQYF. The J gene is TRBJ2-7, the V gene TRBV6-1; 9 bases are a match to TRBD1. This CDR3 contains 15 residues. The V gene's germline CDR1 is MNHNS and CDR2 SASEGT. V shed 6 bases and J 1 base; nucleotides not matched to a gene: 7.

V and J are TRBV5-1 and TRBJ2-7, with 7 bases fitting TRBD1. This CDR3 has 14 amino acids. Germline V gene lookup returns CDR1 SGHRS and CDR2 YFSETQ. J gave up 4 bases and V 4 bases, and 8 bases lay outside the gene matches. The CDR3 loop is CASSHAGTDYEQYF. For the CDR3, the DNA is TGCGCCAGCAGCCACGCCGGGACAGATTACGAGCAGTACTTC.

The chain couples TRBV6-1 to TRBJ2-7, with 8 bases identical to TRBD1. Germline-derived CDR1 and CDR2 are MNHNS and SASEGT. The CDR3 extends over 15 amino acids. With 6 bases clipped from V and 4 bases from J, the junction kept 11 bases outside the gene matches. The CDR3 nucleotides read TGTGCCAGCAGCGGTGGGCAGGGGGCGAGGTACGAGCAGTACTTC. Encoded protein: CASSGGQGARYEQYF.

This clone turned up a few times. The V call is TRBV7-9, the J call TRBJ1-2; TRBD1 might be the D (6 bases). The CDR3 runs to 14 residues. CDR1 is SEHNR, CDR2 FQNEAQ, per germline (reference sequence). Trimming removed 0 bases from V and 6 bases from J, with 11 bases in between. The CDR3 DNA is TGTGCCAGCAGCTTAGCAGACAGGTGGAATGGCTACACCTTC. As protein: CASSLADRWNGYTF.

The chain has TRBV9 and TRBJ2-1; 10 bases are a match to TRBD2. Trimming took 1 base from V and 7 from J; bases not matched to a gene: 8. Germline V gene lookup returns CDR1 SGDLS and CDR2 YYNGEE. The CDR3 sequence is 16 residues long. The CDR3, as DNA: TGTGCCAGCAGCGTAAGGTCTAGCGGGAGAAGAAATGAGCAGTTCTTC. Protein: CASSVRSSGRRNEQFF.

V gene TRBV5-1 combines with J gene TRBJ1-1; perhaps TRBD1 as D (5 bases). Trimming removed 0 bases from V and 7 bases from J, with 19 bases in between. The CDR3 extends over 16 amino acids. In germline, CDR1 is SGHRS, CDR2 YFSETQ. The CDR3 DNA is TGCGCCAGCAGCTTGGAACCGGGGGTGCCCCTAATTGAAGCTTTCTTT. Its protein product is CASSLEPGVPLIEAFF.

The count of this clone is one. CDR3 region: CASSSRGTEPQHF. The CDR3 DNA sequence: TGTGCCAGTAGCAGCAGGGGCACGGAGCCCCAGCATTTT. The chain couples TRBV19 to TRBJ1-5, with D tentatively TRBD1 (6 bases). Trimming stripped 6 bases from V and 8 bases from J, with 14 bases between. The germline CDR1 and CDR2 sequences are LNHDA and SQIVND (reference sequence). This CDR3 region has 13 residues.

The CDR3 spells CASSLVRLSSYNEQFF. The CDR3 nucleotides are TGTGCCAGCAGCTTGGTGCGTCTAAGCTCCTACAATGAGCAGTTCTTC. This chain uses TRBV5-6 with TRBJ2-1; the D is unclear. This CDR3 has 16 residues. Germline V gives CDR1 SGHDT, CDR2 YYEEEE. Deletions cut 0 bases from V and 0 bases from J, with 10 bases between.

V gene TRBV2 combines with J gene TRBJ2-3; 8 nucleotides match TRBD2. Trimming cost V 0 bases and J 4 bases; bases outside gene matches: 6. From germline, CDR1 is SNHLY and CDR2 FYNNEI. This CDR3 region has 16 residues. The CDR3 loop is CASSEALRGGADTQYF. The CDR3 DNA reads as TGTGCCAGCAGTGAAGCGCTTCGGGGGGGGGCAGATACGCAGTATTTT. Combining the CDR3 with reference TRBV2 and TRBJ2-3 gives the whole variable domain EPEVTQTPSHQVTQMGQEVILRCVPISNHLYFYWYRQILGQKVEFLVSFYNNEISEKSEIFDDQFSVERPDGSNFTLKIRSTKLEDSAMYFCASSEALRGGADTQYFGPGTRLTVL.

This clone appeared a single time. The chain combines TRBV30 with TRBJ1-4; tentative D call: TRBD1 (5 bases). The V end lost 3 bases, the J end lost 1 base, and 9 bases lay between the germline ends. Per germline, CDR1 GTSNPN and CDR2 SVGIG (reference sequence). This CDR3 has 14 amino acids. The CDR3 nucleotides read TGTGCCTGGAGATGGGGCAGAACTAATGAAAAACTGTTTTTT. Translating gives CAWRWGRTNEKLFF. The variable domain in full, completed from reference TRBV30 and TRBJ1-4, reads SQTIHQWPATLVQPVGSPLSLECTVEGTSNPNLYWYRQAAGRGLQLLFYSVGIGQISSEVPQNLSASRPQDRQFILSSKKLLLSDSGFYLCAWRWGRTNEKLFFGSGTQLSVL.

The J gene is TRBJ2-1, the V gene TRBV18; 8 bases match TRBD2. J was trimmed by 5 bases and V by 1 base; bases with no gene match: 4. The CDR3 extends over 15 amino acids. Germline V CDR1 and CDR2: KGHSH, LQKENI. CDR3 loop: CASSPRTSGNNEQFF. The CDR3 DNA sequence: TGTGCCAGCTCACCACGTACTAGCGGTAACAATGAGCAGTTCTTC.

This clone was counted a single time. The rearrangement uses TRBV9 and TRBJ2-5; TRBD2 aligns across 11 bases. CDR1 and CDR2 (germline): SGDLS, YYNGEE. V was pared by 4 bases and J by 7 bases, with 12 bases of the junction left unmatched. CDR3 length: 16 residues. The CDR3 sequence: CASSPVVAGGMGTQYF. DNA of the CDR3: TGTGCCAGCAGCCCCGTGGTAGCGGGAGGGATGGGGACCCAGTACTTC.

V usage is TRBV30 and J usage is TRBJ1-2, with 8 bases aligning to TRBD1. The germline V gene encodes CDR1 GTSNPN and CDR2 SVGIG (reference sequence). This CDR3 has 13 residues. V lost 7 bases, J lost 3 bases, and 7 bases stayed unmatched. CDR3 region: CASIDRGDYGYTF. In DNA form, the CDR3 reads TGTGCCTCGATAGACAGGGGAGACTATGGCTACACCTTC.

The rearrangement uses TRBV6-5 and TRBJ2-7; unclear D gene. Germline CDR1 and CDR2: MNHEY and SVGAGI. This CDR3 is 11 amino acids long. V dropped 5 bases and J dropped 8 bases, with 10 bases sitting between them. The CDR3 DNA sequence: TGTGCCAGCAGTATTACGGGTAAGCAGTACTTC. Protein: CASSITGKQYF.